The clone carrying this TCR beta chain was recorded a few times. These data come from a study of molecular identifiers for immune sequencing clone quantification. Trimming stripped 5 bases from V and 6 bases from J, with 17 bases between. CDR3 size: 14 residues. Per the germline V gene, CDR1 is GTSNPN and CDR2 is SVGIG (reference sequence). TCRdb reanalysed the PCR reads using MiXCR and keeps one entry per CDR3 protein. The table records about half a million distinct CDR3 sequences, less than 30% of them present only once. The receptor comes from a human donor in good health. Some libraries in this study had Jurkat cell RNA spiked in. V gene TRBV30 combines with J gene TRBJ2-1; tentatively, D is TRBD1 (6 bases). Sequenced input: naive CD8+ T cells from blood, with Jurkat cell RNA spiked in. Subset meaning: FACS-sorted CD8+CD4-CCR7+CD45RA+ naive T cells. CDR3 DNA sequence: TGTGCCTGGGCTGGGGGCCCAGGTTTCAATGAGCAGTTCTTC. This encodes CAWAGGPGFNEQFF. Using reference TRBV30 and TRBJ2-1 for the parts outside the CDR3, the full variable domain is SQTIHQWPATLVQPVGSPLSLECTVEGTSNPNLYWYRQAAGRGLQLLFYSVGIGQISSEVPQNLSASRPQDRQFILSSKKLLLSDSGFYLCAWAGGPGFNEQFFGPGTRLTVL.